What follows are 3 T cell receptor beta chains derived from one specimen sequenced in a study of shared clonotypes between healthy human individuals. In the naive CD8 group, cells lacked CD45RO and were positively selected for CCR7, so terminally differentiated effector memory CD45RA+ cells were left out. TCRdb's table, derived via immunoSEQ multiplex PCR, lists solely in-frame clones and lacks some. The sample includes about 2.1 million clones, about 92% seen only once; the top ten take around 1.7%. The specimen sequenced was naive CD8+ T cells from PBMCs. Receptors originate from a man aged 18 to 29 in good health. Some clones in this sample may be carry-over from other donors' samples.

This chain joins TRBV7-9 and TRBJ2-1; TRBD2 aligns across 9 bases. The ends lost 7 bases at V and 7 bases at J; junction bases unmatched: 11. In germline, CDR1 is SEHNR, CDR2 FQNEAQ (reference sequence). This CDR3 comprises 15 residues. The CDR3: CASTTYSGSRNEQFF. The CDR3, as DNA: TGTGCCAGCACTACTTATAGCGGGAGTAGAAATGAGCAGTTCTTC.

The chain combines TRBV6-6 with TRBJ2-7; D call uncertain. The V and J ends lost 5 bases and 2 bases respectively, with 13 bases between them. This CDR3 spans 14 amino acids. Germline CDR1 reads MNHNY; CDR2 reads SVGAGI (reference sequence). The CDR3 sequence is CASSPRIAPYEQYF. DNA for the CDR3: TGTGCCAGCAGTCCCCGAATAGCCCCCTACGAGCAGTACTTC.

The chain joins TRBV6-4 to TRBJ2-3; the D is unclear. CDR1 MRHNA and CDR2 SNTAGT come from the germline V gene. V was clipped by 0 bases and J by 6 bases, with 4 bases between them. This CDR3 comprises 12 residues. The CDR3 DNA reads as TGTGCCAGCAGTGACTCTTGGGATACGCAGTATTTT. Translating it yields CASSDSWDTQYF.